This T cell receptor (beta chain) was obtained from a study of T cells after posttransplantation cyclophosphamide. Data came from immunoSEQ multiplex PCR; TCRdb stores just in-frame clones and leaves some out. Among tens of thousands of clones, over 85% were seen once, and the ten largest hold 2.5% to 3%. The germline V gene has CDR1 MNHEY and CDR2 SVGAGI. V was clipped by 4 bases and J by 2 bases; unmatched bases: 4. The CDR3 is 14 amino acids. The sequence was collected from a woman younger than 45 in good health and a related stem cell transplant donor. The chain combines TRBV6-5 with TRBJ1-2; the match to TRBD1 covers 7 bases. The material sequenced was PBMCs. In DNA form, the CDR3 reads TGTGCCAGCAGTTCTAACAGGGGAAACTATGGCTACACCTTC. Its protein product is CASSSNRGNYGYTF.